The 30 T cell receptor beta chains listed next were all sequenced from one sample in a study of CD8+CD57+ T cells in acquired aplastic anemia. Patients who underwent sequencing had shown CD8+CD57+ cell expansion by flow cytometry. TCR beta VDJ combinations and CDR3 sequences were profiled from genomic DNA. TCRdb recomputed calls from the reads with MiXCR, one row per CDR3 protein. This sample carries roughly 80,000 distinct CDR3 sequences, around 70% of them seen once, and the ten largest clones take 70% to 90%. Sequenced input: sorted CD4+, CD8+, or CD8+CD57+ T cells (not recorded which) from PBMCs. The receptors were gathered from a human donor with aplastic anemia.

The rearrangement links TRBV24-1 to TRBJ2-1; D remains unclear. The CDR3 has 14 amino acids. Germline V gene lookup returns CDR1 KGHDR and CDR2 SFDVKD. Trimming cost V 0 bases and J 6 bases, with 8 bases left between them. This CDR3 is CATSDLQASNEQFF. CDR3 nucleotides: TGTGCCACCAGTGATTTGCAAGCGAGCAATGAGCAGTTCTTC.

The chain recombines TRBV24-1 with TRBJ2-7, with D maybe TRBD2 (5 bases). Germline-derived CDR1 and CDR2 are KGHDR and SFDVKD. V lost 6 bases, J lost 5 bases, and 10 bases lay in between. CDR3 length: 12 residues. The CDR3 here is CATSLGGHEQYF. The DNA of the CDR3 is TGTGCCACCAGTCTAGGAGGTCACGAGCAGTACTTC.

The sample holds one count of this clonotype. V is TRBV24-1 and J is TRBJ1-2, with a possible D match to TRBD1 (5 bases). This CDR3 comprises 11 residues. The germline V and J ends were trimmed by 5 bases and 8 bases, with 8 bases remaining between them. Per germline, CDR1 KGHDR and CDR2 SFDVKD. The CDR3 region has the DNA TGTGCCACCAGTGGGGGGTACGGCTACACCTTC. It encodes CATSGGYGYTF.

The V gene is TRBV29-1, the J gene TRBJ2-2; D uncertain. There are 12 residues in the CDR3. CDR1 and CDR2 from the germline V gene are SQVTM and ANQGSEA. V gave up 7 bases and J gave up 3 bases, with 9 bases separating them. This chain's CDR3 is CSGGRDTGELFF. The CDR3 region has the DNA TGCAGCGGGGGAAGGGACACCGGGGAGCTGTTTTTT.

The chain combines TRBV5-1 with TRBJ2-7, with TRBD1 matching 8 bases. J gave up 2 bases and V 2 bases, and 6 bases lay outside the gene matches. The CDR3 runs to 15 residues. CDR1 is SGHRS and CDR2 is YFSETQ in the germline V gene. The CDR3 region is CASSFGDRFPYEQYF. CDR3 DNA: TGCGCCAGCAGCTTCGGGGACAGGTTCCCCTACGAGCAGTACTTC.

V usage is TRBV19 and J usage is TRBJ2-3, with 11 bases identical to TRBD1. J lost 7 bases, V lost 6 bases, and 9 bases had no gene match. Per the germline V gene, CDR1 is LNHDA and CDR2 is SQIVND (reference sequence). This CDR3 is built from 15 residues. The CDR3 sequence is CASRHRDRGSNTQYF. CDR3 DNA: TGTGCCAGTAGACATAGGGACAGGGGGTCAAATACGCAGTATTTT.

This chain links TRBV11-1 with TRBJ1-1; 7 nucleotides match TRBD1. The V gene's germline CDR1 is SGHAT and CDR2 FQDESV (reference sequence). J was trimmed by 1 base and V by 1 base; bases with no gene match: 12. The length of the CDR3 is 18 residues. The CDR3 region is CASSLEVWTGSGNTEAFF. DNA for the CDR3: TGTGCCAGCAGCTTAGAGGTTTGGACAGGCAGCGGGAACACTGAAGCTTTCTTT.

The CDR3 nucleotides are TGTGCCAGCAGCTCTTCTAGCGGGGGTAGGAATGAGCAGTTCTTC. This translates into CASSSSSGGRNEQFF. This chain joins TRBV7-8 and TRBJ2-1; TRBD2 matches 10 bases. Per germline, CDR1 SGHVS and CDR2 FQNEAQ. This CDR3 is 15 amino acids long. V was clipped by 4 bases and J by 7 bases; unmatched bases: 7.

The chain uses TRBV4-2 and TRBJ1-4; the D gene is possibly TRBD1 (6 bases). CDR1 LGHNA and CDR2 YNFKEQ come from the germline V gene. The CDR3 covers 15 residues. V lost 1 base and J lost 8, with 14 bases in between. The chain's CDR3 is CASSQAGASGEKLFF. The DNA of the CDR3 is TGTGCCAGCAGCCAAGCGGGGGCCAGTGGAGAAAAACTGTTTTTT.

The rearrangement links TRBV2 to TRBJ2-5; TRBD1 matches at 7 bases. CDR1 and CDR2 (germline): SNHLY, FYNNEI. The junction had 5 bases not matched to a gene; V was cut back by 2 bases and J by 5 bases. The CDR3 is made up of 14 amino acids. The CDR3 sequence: CASSERGRGETQYF. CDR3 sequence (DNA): TGTGCCAGCAGTGAAAGGGGGCGAGGGGAGACCCAGTACTTC.

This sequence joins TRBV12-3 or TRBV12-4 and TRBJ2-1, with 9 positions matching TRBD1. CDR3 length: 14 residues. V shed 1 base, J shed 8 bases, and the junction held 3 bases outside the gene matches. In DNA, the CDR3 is TGTGCCAGCAGTTTAGGGGACAGGGAGGATGAGCAGTTCTTC. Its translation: CASSLGDREDEQFF.

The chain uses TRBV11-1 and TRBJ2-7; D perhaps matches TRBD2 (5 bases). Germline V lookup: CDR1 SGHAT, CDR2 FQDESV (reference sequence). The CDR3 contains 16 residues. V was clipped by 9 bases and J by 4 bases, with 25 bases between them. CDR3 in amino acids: CARADRRWNWRYEQYF. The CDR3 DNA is TGTGCCAGGGCGGACCGCCGTTGGAACTGGAGGTACGAGCAGTACTTC.

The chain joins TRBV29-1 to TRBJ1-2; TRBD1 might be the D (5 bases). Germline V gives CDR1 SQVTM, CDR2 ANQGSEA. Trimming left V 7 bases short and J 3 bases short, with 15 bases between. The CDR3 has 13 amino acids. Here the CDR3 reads CSAVGDLYYGYTF. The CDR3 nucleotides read TGCAGCGCGGTGGGGGACCTCTACTATGGCTACACCTTC.

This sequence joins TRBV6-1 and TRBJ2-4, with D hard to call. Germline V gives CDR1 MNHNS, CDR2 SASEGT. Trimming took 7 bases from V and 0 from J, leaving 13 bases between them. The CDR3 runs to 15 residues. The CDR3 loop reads CASTQRFTAKNIQYF. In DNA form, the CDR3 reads TGTGCCAGCACACAACGGTTTACAGCCAAAAACATTCAGTACTTC.

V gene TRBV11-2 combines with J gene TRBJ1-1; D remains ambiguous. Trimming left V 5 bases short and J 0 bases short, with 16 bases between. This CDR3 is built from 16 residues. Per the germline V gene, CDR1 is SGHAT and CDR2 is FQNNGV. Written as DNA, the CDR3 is TGTGCCAGCAGCCTCGGCGCCATGCTATTGAACACTGAAGCTTTCTTT. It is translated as CASSLGAMLLNTEAFF.

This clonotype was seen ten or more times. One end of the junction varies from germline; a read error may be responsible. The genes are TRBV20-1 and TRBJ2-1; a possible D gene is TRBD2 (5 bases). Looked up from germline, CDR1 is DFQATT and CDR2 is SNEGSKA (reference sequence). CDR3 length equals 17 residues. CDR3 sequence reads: CSARASGFDGPYNEQFF. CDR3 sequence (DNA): TGCAGTGCGAGAGCCAGCGGATTCGACGGGCCCTACAATGAGCAGTTCTTC.

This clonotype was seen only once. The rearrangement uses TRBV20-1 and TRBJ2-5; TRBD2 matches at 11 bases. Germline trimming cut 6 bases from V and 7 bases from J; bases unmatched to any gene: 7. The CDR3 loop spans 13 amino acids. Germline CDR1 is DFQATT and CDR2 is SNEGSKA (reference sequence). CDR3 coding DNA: TGCAGTGCAAGTAGCGGGAGGGCTGGGACCCAGTACTTC. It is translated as CSASSGRAGTQYF.

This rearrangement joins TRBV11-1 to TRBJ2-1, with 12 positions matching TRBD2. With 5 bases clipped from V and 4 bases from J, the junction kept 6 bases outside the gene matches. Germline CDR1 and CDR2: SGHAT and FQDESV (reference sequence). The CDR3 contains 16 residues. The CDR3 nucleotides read TGTGCCAGCAGCCCGACTAGCGGGAGTGATTACAATGAGCAGTTCTTC. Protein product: CASSPTSGSDYNEQFF. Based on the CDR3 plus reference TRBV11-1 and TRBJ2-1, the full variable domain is EAEVAQSPRYKITEKSQAVAFWCDPISGHATLYWYRQILGQGPELLVQFQDESVVDDSQLPKDRFSAERLKGVDSTLKIQPAELGDSAMYLCASSPTSGSDYNEQFFGPGTRLTVL.

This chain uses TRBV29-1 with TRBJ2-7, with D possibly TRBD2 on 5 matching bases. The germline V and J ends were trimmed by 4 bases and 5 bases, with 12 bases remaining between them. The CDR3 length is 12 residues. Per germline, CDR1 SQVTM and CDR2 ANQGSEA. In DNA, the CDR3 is TGCAGCGTTGCGAGGGCCCGGGACGAGCAGTACTTC. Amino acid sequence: CSVARARDEQYF.

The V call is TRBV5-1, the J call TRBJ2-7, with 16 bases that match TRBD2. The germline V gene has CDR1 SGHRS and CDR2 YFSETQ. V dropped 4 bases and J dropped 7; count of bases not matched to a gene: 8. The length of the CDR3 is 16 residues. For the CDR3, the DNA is TGCGCCAGCAGCGCCGGGACTAGCGGGGGGGCTAGGGAGCAGTACTTC. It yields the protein CASSAGTSGGAREQYF. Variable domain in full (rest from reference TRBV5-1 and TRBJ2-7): KAGVTQTPRYLIKTRGQQVTLSCSPISGHRSVSWYQQTPGQGLQFLFEYFSETQRNKGNFPGRFSGRQFSNSRSEMNVSTLELGDSALYLCASSAGTSGGAREQYFGPGTRLTVT.

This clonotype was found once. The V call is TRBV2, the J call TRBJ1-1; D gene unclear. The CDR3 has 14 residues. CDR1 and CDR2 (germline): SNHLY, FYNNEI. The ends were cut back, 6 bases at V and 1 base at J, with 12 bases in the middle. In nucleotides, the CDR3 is TGTGCCAGCAGGGGCCCACAGAAGAACACTGAAGCTTTCTTT. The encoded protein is CASRGPQKNTEAFF.

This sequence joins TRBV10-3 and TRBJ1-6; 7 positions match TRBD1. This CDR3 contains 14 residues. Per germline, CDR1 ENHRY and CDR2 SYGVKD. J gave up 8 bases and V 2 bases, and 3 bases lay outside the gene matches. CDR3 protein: CAISEGQGDSPLHF. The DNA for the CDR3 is TGTGCCATCAGTGAGGGGCAGGGGGATTCACCCCTCCACTTT.

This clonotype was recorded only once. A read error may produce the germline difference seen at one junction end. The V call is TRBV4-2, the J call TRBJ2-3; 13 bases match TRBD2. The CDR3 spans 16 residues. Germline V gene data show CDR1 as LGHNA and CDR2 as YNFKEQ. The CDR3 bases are TGTGCCAGCAGTCAAGGGACTAGCGGGGGCACAGATACGCAGTATTTT. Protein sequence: CASSQGTSGGTDTQYF.

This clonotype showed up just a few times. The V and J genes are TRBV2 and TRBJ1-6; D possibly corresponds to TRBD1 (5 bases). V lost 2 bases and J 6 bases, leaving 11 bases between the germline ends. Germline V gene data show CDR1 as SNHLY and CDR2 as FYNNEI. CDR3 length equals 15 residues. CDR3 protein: CASSELGGSNSPLHF. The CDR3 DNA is TGTGCCAGCAGTGAACTGGGGGGGAGTAATTCACCCCTCCACTTT.

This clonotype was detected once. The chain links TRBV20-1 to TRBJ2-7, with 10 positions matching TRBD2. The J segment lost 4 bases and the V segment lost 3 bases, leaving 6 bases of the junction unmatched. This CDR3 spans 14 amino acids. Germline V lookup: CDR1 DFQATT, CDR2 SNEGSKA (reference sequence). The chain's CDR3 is CSASKSSGGYEQYF. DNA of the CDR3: TGCAGTGCTAGTAAGTCTAGCGGGGGTTACGAGCAGTACTTC.

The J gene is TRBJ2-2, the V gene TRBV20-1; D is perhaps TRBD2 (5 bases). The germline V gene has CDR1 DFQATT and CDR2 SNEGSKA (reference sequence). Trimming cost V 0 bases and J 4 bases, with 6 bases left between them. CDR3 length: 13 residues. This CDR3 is CSARETSTGELFF. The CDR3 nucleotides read TGCAGTGCTAGAGAAACTAGCACCGGGGAGCTGTTTTTT.

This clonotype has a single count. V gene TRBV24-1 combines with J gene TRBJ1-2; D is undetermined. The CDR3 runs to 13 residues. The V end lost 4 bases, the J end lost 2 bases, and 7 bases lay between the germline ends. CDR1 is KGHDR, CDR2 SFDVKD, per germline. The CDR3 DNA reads TGTGCCACCAGTGACTGGGAGAACTATGGCTACACCTTC. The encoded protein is CATSDWENYGYTF.

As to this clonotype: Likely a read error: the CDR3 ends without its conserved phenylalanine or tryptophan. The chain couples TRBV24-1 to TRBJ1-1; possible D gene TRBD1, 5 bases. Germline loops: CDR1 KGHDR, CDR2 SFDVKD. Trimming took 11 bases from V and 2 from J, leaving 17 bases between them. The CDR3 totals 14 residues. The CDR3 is CAITPGPPNTEAFL. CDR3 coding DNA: TGTGCCATCACCCCGGGACCCCCAAACACTGAAGCTTTCCTT.

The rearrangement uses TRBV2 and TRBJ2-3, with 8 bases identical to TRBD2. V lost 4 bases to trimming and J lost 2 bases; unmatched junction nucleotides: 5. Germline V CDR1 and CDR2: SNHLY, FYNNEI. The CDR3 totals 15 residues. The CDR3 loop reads CASSVLAGFTDTQYF. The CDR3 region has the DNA TGTGCCAGCAGTGTTCTAGCGGGCTTCACAGATACGCAGTATTTT.

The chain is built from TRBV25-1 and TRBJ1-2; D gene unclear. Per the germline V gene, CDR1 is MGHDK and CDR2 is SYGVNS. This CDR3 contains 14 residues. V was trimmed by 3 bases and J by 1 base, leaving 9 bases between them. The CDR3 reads CASSDLNYNYGYTF. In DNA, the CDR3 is TGTGCCAGCAGTGACTTAAACTATAACTATGGCTACACCTTC.